This T cell receptor beta chain was captured by sequencing in a study of blood T cell repertoires in COVID-19 (dated by TCRdb to 2018 to 2021). For context, the study as a whole: The collaborator samples originated in the United States, Italy and Spain and spanned the acute and convalescent phases of COVID-19. Samples came from the ongoing ImmuneRACE study (first 160 participants) plus 1,254 subjects from 6 global collaborators. Where HLA class I and class II types were available, the types were taken from metadata supplied by the sample provider, not from assay-based typing. The repertoires were made available in a free public database intended to serve as a resource for research on the immune response to SARS-CoV-2. The prospective study material was composed of cDNA or gDNA derived from T cells, B-cell-depleted T cells, or PBMCs. Nearly every sample came with metadata listing a de-identified subject ID, COVID-19 status, age in years and sex. Deeply sampled blood TCRbeta repertoires from subjects exposed to, actively infected with, or recovered from COVID-19 were included in the dataset.

TCRbeta CDR3 regions were amplified from genomic DNA using the immunoSEQ Assay, a bias-controlled multiplex PCR. Per the original workflow: The number of nucleated cells in each sample was estimated from the amplification of reference gene primers within the assay. To quantify the absolute abundance of each unique TCRbeta CDR3 rearrangement, sequence reads were collapsed and filtered. Productive Simpson clonality was computed per sample as the square root of Simpson's diversity index over productive rearrangements. Imported from immuneACCESS, the table was reduced by TCRdb to in-frame sequences with V and J called. These copies leave out some clones; in studies compared against another copy, an unresolved V gene accounts for under half, and the cause of the remainder is not known. V and J calls and clone size are as listed in that table; D and trimming were resolved from the DNA. Recorded for this sample are about 250,000 clones; 82% of them occurred a single time. The biggest ten clones account for 4.7% of the sample.

The collaborating institutions used their own protocols to collect whole blood in K2EDTA tubes. For TCRbeta analysis, collaborator samples were shipped as frozen whole blood, as isolated PBMCs, or as DNA extracted from either sample type. Summary of the overall study and its limitations: The amount of clinical and demographic metadata varied by source and participant and was provided uncurated.

As for this clone: Its target antigen remains unknown. No base-level quality is on record; no much larger clone is a single base apart.

From a lookup of the germline V gene, CDR1 and CDR2 are MDHEN and SYDVKM. There are 14 amino acids in the CDR3, from cysteine to phenylalanine inclusive. Only the CDR3 portion is preserved as DNA: 42 bases, with reading frame beginning at the first base. Trimming takes 8 bases from V and 3 bases from J, and the germline ends sit 16 bases apart. This TCR was recovered from an older woman with acute or convalescent COVID-19. The V and J segments used are TRBV28 and TRBJ2-5, with TRBD1 perhaps the D gene, on 6 matching bases. The source material was peripheral blood. The CDR3 in this case is CASGYQGTKETQYF. The DNA is TGTGCCAGCGGGTACCAGGGGACAAAAGAGACCCAGTACTTC. With all but the CDR3 taken from the reference TRBV28 and TRBJ2-5 genes, the full variable domain is: DVKVTQSSRYLVKRTGEKVFLECVQDMDHENMFWYRQDPGLGLRLIYFSYDVKMKEKGDIPEGYSVSREKKERFSLILESASTNQTSMYLCASGYQGTKETQYFGPGTRLLVL.